The text below deals with one T cell receptor beta chain. As yet, its antigen is unknown. Thawed PBMCs were FACS-sorted into unstimulated CD4+CD25+CD127- regulatory T cells, CD4+CD25- non-regulatory cells, CD4 and CD8 cells. Libraries were prepared by immunoSEQ multiplex PCR; TCRdb keeps only in-frame clonotypes and omits some of them. The sample consists of tens of thousands of clones, 93% of them appearing once. With 3 bases clipped from V and 0 bases from J, the junction kept 2 bases outside the gene matches. The CDR3 length is 16 residues. CDR1 is SGHTA and CDR2 is FQGNSA in the germline V gene. The data are from a study of Tregs in tolerant kidney transplant recipients. Study details: The nonmyeloablative bone marrow transplants came from related graft donors, with transient mixed chimerism.

Overall study findings and caveats: This study did not directly address biological reproducibility. Findings come from small patient numbers and require larger validation.

The sample in question was CD4+ T cells from blood, obtained before the transplant. This receptor was identified in a human donor who received a combined kidney and bone marrow transplant. The chain combines TRBV7-2 with TRBJ2-5; 12 bases are a match to TRBD2. The DNA for the CDR3 is TGTGCCAGCAGCTTCCTAGCGGGGGGGTACCAAGAGACCCAGTACTTC. It codes for CASSFLAGGYQETQYF. The full variable domain, its missing parts supplied by reference TRBV7-2 and TRBJ2-5, is GAGVSQSPSNKVTEKGKDVELRCDPISGHTALYWYRQSLGQGLEFLIYFQGNSAPDKSGLPSDRFSAERTGGSVSTLTIQRTQQEDSAVYLCASSFLAGGYQETQYFGPGTRLLVL.